The 18 T cell receptor beta chains given below trace back to one sample, sequenced in a study of T cell changes during pregnancy in multiple sclerosis (dated by TCRdb to the late 2010s). The library was made by the immunoSEQ multiplex PCR assay. TCRdb's version of the immuneACCESS table is confined to in-frame rearrangements and falls short of the full clone set. An unresolved V gene accounts for under half of the shortfall where checked; the remainder is of unknown origin. Here the sample has almost 50,000 clones; around 94% occur a single time. Jointly, the top ten make up roughly 0.34% of the sample. The source material was CD4+ T cells from peripheral blood mononuclear cells, sampled in the second trimester of pregnancy. These receptors all stem from a female donor in good health, enrolled as a control in a pregnancy study.

In DNA form, the CDR3 reads TGTGCCAGCAGTTATGGTGGGGCGGATGAAAAACTGTTTTTT. Translated, it gives CASSYGGADEKLFF. This sequence joins TRBV6-6 and TRBJ1-4; possibly TRBD1 for D (5 bases). V lost 3 bases and J lost 6, with 11 bases in between. The CDR3 is 14 residues long. Germline assignment: CDR1 MNHNY and CDR2 SVGAGI (reference sequence).

V is TRBV6-5 and J is TRBJ1-1, with D possibly TRBD1 on 5 matching bases. CDR1 is MNHEY and CDR2 is SVGAGI in the germline V gene. V dropped 4 bases and J dropped 1 base, with 13 bases sitting between them. The CDR3 totals 15 residues. CDR3 DNA sequence: TGTGCCAGCAGTTCGCTTCGGACAACGAACACTGAAGCTTTCTTT. Its protein product is CASSSLRTTNTEAFF.

V and J are TRBV5-1 and TRBJ2-5; 8 bases match TRBD1. This CDR3 spans 14 amino acids. The J segment lost 5 bases and the V segment lost 4 bases, leaving 7 bases of the junction unmatched. Looked up from germline, CDR1 is SGHRS and CDR2 is YFSETQ. The CDR3 DNA sequence: TGCGCCAGCAGCAGGGGACAGGAAGGCGAGACCCAGTACTTC. Translating it yields CASSRGQEGETQYF.

This chain joins TRBV5-1 and TRBJ2-7; TRBD1 is a possible D gene (6 bases). Trimming left V 0 bases short and J 3 bases short, with 16 bases between. The CDR3 has 16 amino acids. Looked up from germline, CDR1 is SGHRS and CDR2 is YFSETQ. The CDR3 sequence: CASSLGLPGELYEQYF. The CDR3, as DNA: TGCGCCAGCAGCTTGGGCCTTCCAGGGGAACTCTACGAGCAGTACTTC.

The rearrangement joins TRBV29-1 to TRBJ1-1, with D maybe TRBD1 (5 bases). This CDR3 contains 13 residues. Trimming removed 7 bases from V and 1 base from J, with 13 bases in between. Germline V CDR1 and CDR2: SQVTM, ANQGSEA. The DNA for the CDR3 is TGCAGCGCCCAGTTGGGGGGGAACACTGAAGCTTTCTTT. Protein product: CSAQLGGNTEAFF.

The DNA of the CDR3 is TGCGCCAGCAGCCGTTCCGGGACAGGGTTTGAGACCCAGTACTTC. It is translated as CASSRSGTGFETQYF. The chain joins TRBV4-1 to TRBJ2-5; TRBD1 matches 9 bases. The CDR3 length is 15 residues. V lost 4 bases to trimming and J lost 5 bases; unmatched junction nucleotides: 8. Germline V gene lookup returns CDR1 MGHRA and CDR2 YSYEKL.

V is TRBV10-3 and J is TRBJ2-1; TRBD2 agrees at 12 bases. The length of the CDR3 is 19 residues. Trimming took 3 bases from V and 0 from J; bases not matched to a gene: 9. Germline V gives CDR1 ENHRY, CDR2 SYGVKD. For the CDR3, the DNA is TGTGCCATCAGTGATTACGTCGGGACTAGCGGGCACTCCTACAATGAGCAGTTCTTC. This translates into CAISDYVGTSGHSYNEQFF.

The chain combines TRBV6-6 with TRBJ1-3; 9 nucleotides align to TRBD1. The germline V gene encodes CDR1 MNHNY and CDR2 SVGAGI (reference sequence). The J segment lost 4 bases and the V segment lost 8 bases, leaving 3 bases of the junction unmatched. The CDR3 loop spans 13 amino acids. CDR3 in amino acids: CASRDRVGNTIYF. The CDR3, as DNA: TGTGCCAGCCGGGACAGGGTAGGAAACACCATATATTTT.

CDR3 loop: CASSYGGISTDTQYF. The CDR3 DNA is TGTGCCAGCAGTTACGGCGGAATTAGCACAGATACGCAGTATTTT. The chain recombines TRBV28 with TRBJ2-3; D remains ambiguous. The V end lost 4 bases, the J end lost 0 bases, and 11 bases lay between the germline ends. CDR1 and CDR2 (germline): MDHEN, SYDVKM. This CDR3 has 15 residues.

The genes are TRBV18 and TRBJ2-5; no definite D call. Trimming shortened V by 0 bases and J by 1 base, and 9 bases separated the two germline ends. The germline V gene has CDR1 KGHSH and CDR2 LQKENI. This CDR3 region has 15 residues. For the CDR3, the DNA is TGTGCCAGCTCACCACCGCTAGGCAGCCAAGAGACCCAGTACTTC. Protein: CASSPPLGSQETQYF.

Comments on this clone: One end of the junction is discordant with germline, which a read error may explain. CDR3 in DNA: TGCGCCAGCAGCTTGGGTTACGGGACAGGGGCTTCCTACGAGCAGTGCTTC. This encodes CASSLGYGTGASYEQCF. The rearrangement joins TRBV5-1 to TRBJ2-7; TRBD1 aligns across 10 bases. Germline V gene lookup returns CDR1 SGHRS and CDR2 YFSETQ. The CDR3 has 17 amino acids.

V usage is TRBV30 and J usage is TRBJ1-2, with D perhaps TRBD1 (5 bases). Trimming removed 4 bases from V and 4 bases from J, with 7 bases in between. CDR1 and CDR2 from the germline V gene are GTSNPN and SVGIG (reference sequence). The CDR3 consists of 11 residues. Here the CDR3 reads CAWTDTYGYTF. The CDR3 DNA reads TGTGCCTGGACGGACACCTATGGCTACACCTTC.

This clone appeared once. The rearrangement joins TRBV2 to TRBJ2-1; TRBD2 matches at 11 bases. The CDR3 totals 17 residues. V was clipped by 10 bases and J by 7 bases; unmatched bases: 18. In germline, CDR1 is SNHLY, CDR2 FYNNEI. The CDR3 DNA sequence: TGTGCCAAGAGGCTAGCGGGGGGTGGCGGTTTATGGAATGAGCAGTTCTTC. Residues: CAKRLAGGGGLWNEQFF. Drawing the rest from reference TRBV2 and TRBJ2-1, the complete variable domain is EPEVTQTPSHQVTQMGQEVILRCVPISNHLYFYWYRQILGQKVEFLVSFYNNEISEKSEIFDDQFSVERPDGSNFTLKIRSTKLEDSAMYFCAKRLAGGGGLWNEQFFGPGTRLTVL.

The genes are TRBV11-3 and TRBJ2-7; no clear D gene. The CDR3 is 13 amino acids. Between the trimmed V and J ends, which lost 3 bases and 3 bases, there was a span of 9 bases. CDR1 and CDR2 from the germline V gene are SGHNT and YENEEA. The CDR3 reads CASSFADNYEQYF. The CDR3 DNA reads as TGTGCCAGCAGCTTCGCAGACAACTACGAGCAGTACTTC.

V is TRBV5-1 and J is TRBJ2-7; the D is unclear. This CDR3 is built from 15 residues. V lost 2 bases and J lost 3, with 15 bases in between. Germline V gives CDR1 SGHRS, CDR2 YFSETQ. In nucleotides, the CDR3 is TGCGCCAGCAGCTTCGGCGACGGAGCCCACTACGAGCAGTACTTC. Amino acids: CASSFGDGAHYEQYF.

In nucleotides, the CDR3 is TGTGCCAGCAGCATCAGACTAGCGGGGCCAAACACAGATACGCAGTATTTT. Residues: CASSIRLAGPNTDTQYF. The chain joins TRBV7-2 to TRBJ2-3, with TRBD2 matching over 11 bases. The CDR3 has 17 amino acids. Losses at the gene ends were 5 bases for V and 2 bases for J; bases not matched to a gene: 9. Germline V gives CDR1 SGHTA, CDR2 FQGNSA.

The chain has TRBV4-1 and TRBJ1-5; D gene uncertain. Trimming removed 1 base at V and 5 bases at J, with 6 bases between. From germline, CDR1 is MGHRA and CDR2 YSYEKL. The CDR3 length is 13 residues. Written as DNA, the CDR3 is TGCGCCAGCAGCCAAGCAGATTATCAGCCCCAGCATTTT. Protein sequence: CASSQADYQPQHF.

The genes are TRBV7-2 and TRBJ1-5; D is ambiguous. V dropped 5 bases and J dropped 1 base, with 12 bases sitting between them. The CDR3 is 15 residues long. Per germline, CDR1 SGHTA and CDR2 FQGNSA. The CDR3 spells CASSVTGTSNQPQHF. The CDR3 DNA reads as TGTGCCAGCAGCGTGACGGGTACAAGCAATCAGCCCCAGCATTTT.